Below, 21 T cell receptor beta chains from the same sample are listed, as sequenced in a study of blood T cells in healthy people across ages. Primers used in a second PCR of roughly 6 to 12 cycles were a sample-barcoded 5' primer and a J-beta primer mix. Via MiXCR, TCRdb re-called the 5' RACE reads, giving one row per CDR3 protein. Among about a million distinct CDR3 sequences, 35% to 40% were seen once, and the ten largest hold around 12%. Input material: blood. The origin of the receptors is a man younger than 30 in good health.

The chain uses TRBV20-1 and TRBJ1-1; unclear D gene. The length of the CDR3 is 14 residues. Germline V lookup: CDR1 DFQATT, CDR2 SNEGSKA (reference sequence). V was cut by 5 bases and J by 1 base, with 14 bases left in between. The CDR3 DNA reads TGCAGTGCTCGGACCATACGGCAGAACACTGAAGCTTTCTTT. Translated: CSARTIRQNTEAFF.

This chain connects TRBV29-1 to TRBJ1-2, with D hard to call. V was cut by 4 bases and J by 0 bases, with 15 bases left in between. The germline V gene encodes CDR1 SQVTM and CDR2 ANQGSEA. The CDR3 loop spans 15 amino acids. Here the CDR3 reads CSVVPGGSANYGYTF. In DNA form, the CDR3 reads TGCAGCGTTGTGCCCGGTGGCAGTGCTAACTATGGCTACACCTTC.

This clonotype was detected a few times. The chain couples TRBV28 to TRBJ2-4; D is possibly TRBD1 (6 bases). This CDR3 spans 17 amino acids. Between the trimmed V and J ends, which lost 3 bases and 4 bases, there was a span of 19 bases. Germline V lookup: CDR1 MDHEN, CDR2 SYDVKM. The CDR3 DNA follows: TGTGCCAGCAGTTTTTCATGGGGGCTTACACGTAAAAACATTCAGTACTTC. Translating gives CASSFSWGLTRKNIQYF.

This clonotype has more than one count but fewer than ten. The chain recombines TRBV6-1 with TRBJ2-5, with D unclear. Trimming left V 2 bases short and J 11 bases short, with 15 bases between. The CDR3 extends over 13 amino acids. In germline, CDR1 is MNHNS, CDR2 SASEGT. DNA for the CDR3: TGTGCCAGCAGTGAAATCTTAAGGGATGAGCAGTACTTC. Encoded protein: CASSEILRDEQYF.

This sequence joins TRBV7-2 and TRBJ1-5, with a possible D match to TRBD1 (6 bases). The CDR3 totals 13 residues. From germline, CDR1 is SGHTA and CDR2 FQGNSA. The V gene lost 5 bases and the J gene lost 7 bases, with 12 bases spanning the gap. The CDR3 DNA sequence: TGTGCCAGCAGCCCAACAGGGTGGCAGCCCCAGCATTTT. Its protein product is CASSPTGWQPQHF.

The chain recombines TRBV3-1 with TRBJ2-7; 10 nucleotides line up with TRBD2. From germline, CDR1 is LGHDT and CDR2 YNNKEL (reference sequence). Losses at the gene ends were 7 bases for V and 7 bases for J; bases not matched to a gene: 13. The CDR3 spans 15 residues. The CDR3 protein is CASTFSGGKHNEQYF. CDR3 DNA: TGTGCCAGCACCTTTAGCGGGGGGAAGCACAATGAGCAGTACTTC.

The V call is TRBV14, the J call TRBJ1-3; D unclear. Trimming took 1 base from V and 3 from J, leaving 13 bases between them. The CDR3 totals 16 residues. Germline V gives CDR1 SGHDN, CDR2 FVKESK. CDR3 sequence reads: CASSQVAGAGGNTIYF. For the CDR3, the DNA is TGTGCCAGCAGCCAAGTTGCGGGTGCGGGTGGAAACACCATATATTTT.

This clonotype was counted between two and nine times. J is TRBJ2-6 and V is TRBV12-3 or TRBV12-4; the match to TRBD2 covers 8 bases. With 8 bases clipped from V and 1 base from J, the junction kept 10 bases outside the gene matches. This CDR3 region has 17 residues. The CDR3 DNA is TGTGCCAGCCATGGACCGGGGGGGGCGTCTGGGGCCAACGTCCTGACTTTC. This encodes CASHGPGGASGANVLTF.

The chain joins TRBV7-9 to TRBJ2-1; D possibly corresponds to TRBD1 (6 bases). Trimming removed 4 bases from V and 5 bases from J, with 15 bases in between. Germline V CDR1 and CDR2: SEHNR, FQNEAQ (reference sequence). This CDR3 region has 15 residues. The CDR3 DNA is TGTGCCAGCAGCTCCCGGGACACCACCGACAATGAGCAGTTCTTC. This codes for CASSSRDTTDNEQFF.

In its sample, this clonotype was seen a few times. In DNA, the CDR3 is TGCGCCAGCAGCCAAAATCGGGAGACCCAGTACTTC. Its translation is CASSQNRETQYF. The chain employs TRBV4-3 and TRBJ2-5; D not resolved. The CDR3 is 12 amino acids. V was shortened by 2 bases and J by 5 bases, with 6 bases between the two germline ends. Germline CDR1 reads LGHNA; CDR2 reads YSLEER.

This clonotype was seen more than once but under ten times. The rearrangement joins TRBV20-1 to TRBJ2-3; 9 bases map to TRBD2. J was trimmed by 6 bases and V by 7 bases; bases with no gene match: 5. Germline V gives CDR1 DFQATT, CDR2 SNEGSKA (reference sequence). This CDR3 is 12 amino acids long. As DNA, the CDR3 is TGCAGTGTAGGCGGGGGGGCCGATACGCAGTATTTT. Its protein is CSVGGGADTQYF.

The chain couples TRBV2 to TRBJ1-1, with 9 positions matching TRBD1. Germline CDR1 is SNHLY and CDR2 is FYNNEI. V gave up 2 bases and J gave up 4 bases; unmatched junction bases: 11. This CDR3 has 17 residues. The CDR3 region is CASSEKQGAAFVTEAFF. CDR3 nucleotide sequence: TGTGCCAGCAGTGAAAAACAGGGGGCGGCTTTTGTCACTGAAGCTTTCTTT.

The chain combines TRBV4-3 with TRBJ1-2; D remains unclear. V lost 4 bases and J lost 0, with 12 bases in between. Germline V CDR1 and CDR2: LGHNA, YSLEER. This CDR3 has 15 amino acids. The CDR3 nucleotides read TGCGCCAGCAGCCGAAGGGCGGATTCTAACTATGGCTACACCTTC. This codes for CASSRRADSNYGYTF.

The chain links TRBV5-1 to TRBJ2-1; 8 bases align to TRBD1. CDR3 size: 14 residues. The germline gives CDR1 SGHRS, CDR2 YFSETQ. Trimming cost V 3 bases and J 10 bases; bases outside gene matches: 9. As DNA, the CDR3 is TGCGCCAGCAGCTCCCGGACAGGGAATGGCGAGCAGTTCTTC. Translating gives CASSSRTGNGEQFF. The whole variable domain, remainder taken from reference TRBV5-1 and TRBJ2-1, is KAGVTQTPRYLIKTRGQQVTLSCSPISGHRSVSWYQQTPGQGLQFLFEYFSETQRNKGNFPGRFSGRQFSNSRSEMNVSTLELGDSALYLCASSSRTGNGEQFFGPGTRLTVL.

The chain joins TRBV27 to TRBJ2-5; 9 bases align to TRBD2. With V trimmed by 8 bases and J by 11 bases, 24 bases remained unmatched. This CDR3 contains 17 residues. Germline assignment: CDR1 MNHEY and CDR2 SMNVEV (reference sequence). The CDR3: CASAPGLAIRNRNEQYF. CDR3 DNA sequence: TGTGCCAGCGCCCCGGGACTAGCTATCAGGAACAGGAATGAGCAGTACTTC.

This clonotype came up many times. The chain carries TRBV20-1 and TRBJ2-4; possible D gene TRBD1, 5 bases. The germline gives CDR1 DFQATT, CDR2 SNEGSKA (reference sequence). V lost 4 bases and J 7 bases, leaving 14 bases between the germline ends. The CDR3 is 13 amino acids. The CDR3 here is CSAKWGYRNIQYF. The CDR3 DNA follows: TGCAGTGCTAAGTGGGGCTACCGGAACATTCAGTACTTC.

This clonotype was picked up a small number of times. Just one base apart from a much larger clone, this may be a read error. The rearrangement joins TRBV4-1 to TRBJ1-1, with no clear D. CDR3 size: 12 residues. Germline V gene data show CDR1 as MGHRA and CDR2 as YSYEKL. The ends were cut back, 0 bases at V and 3 bases at J, with 2 bases in the middle. The CDR3, as DNA: TGCGCCAGCAGCCAAGATTACACTGAAGCTTTCTTT. This gives the protein CASSQDYTEAFF.

As concerns this clonotype: Possible read error: a much larger clone is one base away. The gene calls are TRBV12-3 or TRBV12-4 and TRBJ1-2, with 8 positions matching TRBD1. The CDR3 covers 14 residues. V gave up 0 bases and J gave up 8 bases; unmatched junction bases: 5. CDR3: CASSLAVDRAGYTF. CDR3 DNA: TGTGCCAGCAGTTTAGCTGTGGACAGGGCGGGCTACACCTTC.

This sequence joins TRBV20-1 and TRBJ2-2; D possibly uses TRBD1 or TRBD2 (7 bases each). Germline V gene lookup returns CDR1 DFQATT and CDR2 SNEGSKA (reference sequence). With 1 base removed from V and 3 bases from J, the gap between germline ends came to 12 bases. CDR3 size: 15 residues. Here the CDR3 DNA reads TGCAGTGCTAGAGTCAGGGGGGGGTACACCGGGGAGCTGTTTTTT. It specifies CSARVRGGYTGELFF.

This clonotype was counted between two and nine times. This chain connects TRBV12-3 or TRBV12-4 to TRBJ2-1; D unresolved. V was trimmed by 5 bases and J by 4 bases, leaving 12 bases between them. The CDR3 loop spans 14 amino acids. The CDR3 spells CASSIGLAYNEQFF. In nucleotides, the CDR3 is TGTGCCAGCAGTATAGGGCTGGCTTACAATGAGCAGTTCTTC.

The V gene is TRBV18, the J gene TRBJ2-2, with 10 positions matching TRBD1. The germline CDR1 and CDR2 sequences are KGHSH and LQKENI. The trim removed 8 bases at V and 6 bases at J, leaving 9 bases unmatched. The CDR3 covers 15 residues. CDR3 DNA sequence: TGTGCCAGCCATACCCGACAGGGGGCCTCCGGGGAGCTGTTTTTT. This translates into CASHTRQGASGELFF.